This entry is about one T cell receptor (beta chain). These data belong to a study of shared clonotypes between healthy human individuals. This table comes from immunoSEQ multiplex PCR, and its TCRdb copy is limited to in-frame clones, with some not included. The repertoire holds some 2,000,000 clones, with 90% to 95% as singletons. The source is a man between 18 and 35 years old in good health. Sequencing used naive CD4+ T cells sorted from blood. Regarding subset: CD45RA+ positively selected.

CDR3 sequence reads: CASSLVAGQKNTEAFF. CDR3 sequence (DNA): TGTGCCAGCAGCTTAGTCGCGGGTCAGAAGAACACTGAAGCTTTCTTT. V and J are TRBV7-2 and TRBJ1-1, with D unresolved. Germline CDR1 reads SGHTA; CDR2 reads FQGNSA. The V gene lost 1 base and the J gene lost 1 base, with 13 bases spanning the gap. This CDR3 comprises 16 residues.